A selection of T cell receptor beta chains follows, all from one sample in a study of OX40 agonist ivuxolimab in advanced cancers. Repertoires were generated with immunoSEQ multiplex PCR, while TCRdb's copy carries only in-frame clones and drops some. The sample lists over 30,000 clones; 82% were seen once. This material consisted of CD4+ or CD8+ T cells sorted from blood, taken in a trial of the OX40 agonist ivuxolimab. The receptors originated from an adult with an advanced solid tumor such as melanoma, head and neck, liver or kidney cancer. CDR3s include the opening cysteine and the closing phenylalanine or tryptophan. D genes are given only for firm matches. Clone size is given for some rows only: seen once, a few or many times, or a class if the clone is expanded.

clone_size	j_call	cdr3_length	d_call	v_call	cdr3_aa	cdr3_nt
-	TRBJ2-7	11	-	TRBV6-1	CASRDFYEQYF	TGTGCCAGCAGGGACTTCTACGAGCAGTACTTC
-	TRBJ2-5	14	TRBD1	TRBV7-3	CASSPGDRGETQYF	TGTGCCAGCAGCCCGGGAGACAGGGGGGAGACCCAGTACTTC
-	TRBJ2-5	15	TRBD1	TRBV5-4	CASSHRDRLQETQYF	TGTGCCAGCAGCCACCGGGACAGGCTCCAAGAGACCCAGTACTTC
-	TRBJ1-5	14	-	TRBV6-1	CASRELGGNQPQHF	TGTGCCAGCAGGGAACTAGGGGGCAATCAGCCCCAGCATTTT
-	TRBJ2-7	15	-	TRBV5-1	CASSNGLGSSYEQYF	TGCGCCAGCAGCAATGGGTTGGGGAGCTCCTACGAGCAGTACTTC
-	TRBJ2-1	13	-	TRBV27	CASSDYGTAVQFF	TGTGCCAGCAGTGACTATGGCACCGCGGTGCAGTTCTTC
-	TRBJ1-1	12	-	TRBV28	CASSRALFGAFF	TGTGCCAGCAGTCGGGCCCTTTTCGGAGCTTTCTTT
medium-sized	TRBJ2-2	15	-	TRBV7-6	CASSLASGRVGELFF	TGTGCCAGCAGCTTAGCGTCAGGAAGGGTCGGGGAGCTGTTTTTT
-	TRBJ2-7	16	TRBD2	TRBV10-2	CASSETSGILSYEQYF	TGCGCCAGCAGTGAGACTAGCGGGATACTCTCCTACGAGCAGTACTTC
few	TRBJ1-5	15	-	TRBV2	CASSEVRQFNQPQHF	TGTGCCAGCAGTGAAGTAAGGCAGTTTAATCAGCCCCAGCATTTT
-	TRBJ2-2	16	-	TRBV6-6	CASSRGQIANTGELFF	TGTGCCAGCAGCCGCGGGCAGATCGCGAACACCGGGGAGCTGTTTTTT
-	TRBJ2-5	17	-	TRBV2	CASSELPTGAGLGTQYF	TGTGCCAGCAGTGAACTTCCGACAGGCGCCGGGTTAGGGACCCAGTACTTC
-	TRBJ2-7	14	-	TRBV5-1	CASSPDPGYYEQYF	TGCGCCAGCAGCCCCGACCCTGGTTACTACGAGCAGTACTTC
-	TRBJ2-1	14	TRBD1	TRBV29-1	CSVGGQISYNEQFF	TGCAGCGTTGGGGGACAGATCTCCTACAATGAGCAGTTCTTC
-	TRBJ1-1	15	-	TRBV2	CASRGSARHNTEAFF	TGTGCCAGCAGGGGGTCGGCACGACATAACACTGAAGCTTTCTTT
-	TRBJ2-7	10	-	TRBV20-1	CSATGVEQYF	TGCAGTGCTACAGGGGTCGAGCAGTACTTC
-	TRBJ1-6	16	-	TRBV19	CASSPLLDSLDSPLHF	TGTGCCAGTAGTCCCCTCCTGGACAGTTTGGATTCACCCCTCCACTTT
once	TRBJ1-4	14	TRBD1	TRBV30	CAWSPGQGREKLFF	TGTGCCTGGAGCCCGGGACAGGGCAGGGAAAAACTGTTTTTT